This T cell receptor (beta chain) was recorded in a study of cytomegalovirus exposure and HLA in healthy donors. Looking at the study overall: Unique TCRs numbering around 85 million, obtained from HLA-typed donors, made up an early data release. The study's findings and limits: Most TCR sequences showed up rarely, but some public TCRs showed up in many donors. A few V segments could not be told apart, such as TRBV6-2 and TRBV6-3, and were left out.

Of note for this clone: The target antigen is unknown.

The primer mix had 60 Vbeta and 13 Jbeta primers. The table came from immunoSEQ multiplex PCR; TCRdb's copy has only in-frame clones and leaves some out. This table holds about 200,000 clones. Trimming removed 1 base at V and 2 bases at J, with 10 bases between. CDR1 is SGHNT, CDR2 YYREEE, per germline (reference sequence). This CDR3 has 14 residues. Sequenced sample: PBMCs. The rearrangement joins TRBV5-4 to TRBJ2-7; a possible D gene is TRBD1 (5 bases). The TCR originated in a man aged 30-40 years in good health and CMV-seronegative. The CDR3 sequence: CASSLQGATYEQYF. The CDR3 coding sequence is TGTGCCAGCAGCTTGCAAGGGGCTACCTACGAGCAGTACTTC.